The 15 T cell receptor beta chains below all came from one sample that was sequenced in a study of T cell changes during pregnancy in multiple sclerosis. Profiling relied on immunoSEQ multiplex PCR, and the TCRdb table lists in-frame clones only, not all of them. Here the sample spans tens of thousands of clones, over 80% being singletons. The source material was CD4+ T cells from peripheral blood mononuclear cells, sampled in the first trimester of pregnancy. Receptor source: a female donor with multiple sclerosis, enrolled in a pregnancy study.

The genes are TRBV6-5 and TRBJ1-1; 10 bases line up with TRBD1. This CDR3 is 13 amino acids long. Germline V gene sequence: CDR1 MNHEY, CDR2 SVGAGI. Unmatched junction bases numbered 1, after V lost 6 bases and J lost 3 bases. CDR3 DNA sequence: TGTGCCAGCAGGGACAGGGGGTACACTGAAGCTTTCTTT. Translated: CASRDRGYTEAFF.

The chain has TRBV11-2 and TRBJ2-7; 11 nucleotides match TRBD2. With V trimmed by 5 bases and J by 3 bases, 9 bases remained unmatched. The CDR3 sequence is 16 residues long. CDR1 is SGHAT, CDR2 FQNNGV, per germline. The CDR3 DNA is TGTGCCAGCAGCCGCCTCCTGCTAGCGGGGGGCTACGAGCAGTACTTC. Translating it yields CASSRLLLAGGYEQYF.

The rearrangement links TRBV10-3 to TRBJ2-6, with 8 bases lining up with TRBD1. Germline values: CDR1 ENHRY, CDR2 SYGVKD. This CDR3 has 17 residues. The trim removed 5 bases at V and 0 bases at J, leaving 6 bases unmatched. CDR3 sequence (DNA): TGTGCCATCAGTCGTGGACAGGGAGGCTCTGGGGCCAACGTCCTGACTTTC. Translation gives CAISRGQGGSGANVLTF.

This sequence joins TRBV6-5 and TRBJ2-7; 12 bases line up with TRBD2. Looked up from germline, CDR1 is MNHEY and CDR2 is SVGAGI. This CDR3 region has 15 residues. The junction had 6 bases not matched to a gene; V was cut back by 7 bases and J by 2 bases. CDR3 bases: TGTGCCAGCAAAATACTAGCGGGAGGCACCTACGAGCAGTACTTC. It encodes CASKILAGGTYEQYF.

V gene TRBV28 combines with J gene TRBJ1-4; D is undetermined. CDR1 and CDR2 from the germline V gene are MDHEN and SYDVKM. There are 15 residues in the CDR3. The V end was cut by 3 bases, the J end by 8 bases, with 16 bases between. CDR3 amino acids: CASSFFMRAGEKLFF. The CDR3, as DNA: TGTGCCAGCAGTTTTTTCATGCGGGCGGGAGAAAAACTGTTTTTT.

The chain uses TRBV2 and TRBJ2-1; D unresolved. Trimming left V 5 bases short and J 8 bases short, with 19 bases between. Looked up from germline, CDR1 is SNHLY and CDR2 is FYNNEI. The CDR3 is made up of 15 amino acids. In DNA form, the CDR3 reads TGTGCCAGCAGTTTCCGACAACCACCGCTCGATGAGCAGTTCTTC. Its translation is CASSFRQPPLDEQFF.

This chain links TRBV5-6 with TRBJ2-1; D ambiguous. The CDR3 contains 16 residues. Deletions cut 0 bases from V and 4 bases from J, with 14 bases between. The germline V gene encodes CDR1 SGHDT and CDR2 YYEEEE. CDR3 in amino acids: CASSLVQPAMYNEQFF. In DNA form, the CDR3 reads TGTGCCAGCAGCTTGGTACAGCCTGCCATGTACAATGAGCAGTTCTTC. Variable domain in full (rest from reference TRBV5-6 and TRBJ2-1): DAGVTQSPTHLIKTRGQQVTLRCSPKSGHDTVSWYQQALGQGPQFIFQYYEEEERQRGNFPDRFSGHQFPNYSSELNVNALLLGDSALYLCASSLVQPAMYNEQFFGPGTRLTVL.

This rearrangement joins TRBV10-3 to TRBJ2-3; possibly TRBD1 for D (6 bases). The CDR3 consists of 14 residues. CDR1 ENHRY and CDR2 SYGVKD come from the germline V gene. V was clipped by 5 bases and J by 0 bases, with 9 bases between them. CDR3 coding DNA: TGTGCCATCAGTTACAGGGATAGCACAGATACGCAGTATTTT. Its translation: CAISYRDSTDTQYF.

The chain links TRBV5-6 to TRBJ1-1, with TRBD1 identical over 8 bases. Trimming cost V 4 bases and J 0 bases; bases outside gene matches: 8. This CDR3 contains 16 residues. Germline-derived CDR1 and CDR2 are SGHDT and YYEEEE. CDR3 sequence (DNA): TGTGCCAGCAGCCTTTTCCCAGGGGGCGTGAACACTGAAGCTTTCTTT. Residues: CASSLFPGGVNTEAFF.

This chain uses TRBV5-3 with TRBJ2-2; D is possibly TRBD1 (6 bases). TRBV5-3 has ORF status, its function being uncertain. This CDR3 contains 17 residues. Trimming shortened V by 1 base and J by 0 bases, and 13 bases separated the two germline ends. Written as DNA, the CDR3 is TGTGCCAGAAGCTTGTATGACAGGTTCGCGAACACCGGGGAGCTGTTTTTT. Translation gives CARSLYDRFANTGELFF.

This chain links TRBV28 with TRBJ2-7; unclear D gene. This CDR3 is built from 12 residues. Trimming shortened V by 2 bases and J by 1 base, and 3 bases separated the two germline ends. The germline V gene encodes CDR1 MDHEN and CDR2 SYDVKM. The CDR3 region has the DNA TGTGCCAGCAGTTTACTGTCCTACGAGCAGTACTTC. Its protein product is CASSLLSYEQYF.

V gene TRBV12-5 combines with J gene TRBJ2-1; D is possibly TRBD2 (5 bases). Germline V gene lookup returns CDR1 LGHNT and CDR2 FRNRAP. This CDR3 region has 14 residues. Deletions cut 7 bases from V and 9 bases from J, with 19 bases between. DNA of the CDR3: TGTGCTAGTGCCCGAGGGTCCCTAGAACGTGAGCAGTTCTTC. This gives the protein CASARGSLEREQFF.

Written as DNA, the CDR3 is TGTGCCAGCAGTTTGGGGGCAGGAGCTGAAGCTTTCTTT. Amino acid sequence: CASSLGAGAEAFF. This chain links TRBV6-5 with TRBJ1-1; possibly TRBD1 for D (6 bases). The CDR3 runs 13 residues. Trimming pared 4 bases from V and 6 bases from J, leaving 12 bases between. Germline values: CDR1 MNHEY, CDR2 SVGAGI.

This rearrangement joins TRBV7-6 to TRBJ2-2; 14 bases align to TRBD2. V shed 5 bases, J shed 3 bases, and the junction held 8 bases outside the gene matches. The CDR3 sequence is 18 residues long. The germline V gene encodes CDR1 SGHVS and CDR2 FNYEAQ. The DNA of the CDR3 is TGTGCCAGCAGCCCCGGGACTAGCGGGGGCCGTTACACCGGGGAGCTGTTTTTT. Protein: CASSPGTSGGRYTGELFF.

This clone was picked up one time. CDR3 sequence reads: CASSPQGQETQYF. Here the CDR3 DNA reads TGCGCCAGCAGCCCACAGGGACAAGAGACCCAGTACTTC. The rearrangement links TRBV5-1 to TRBJ2-5; possible D gene TRBD1, 6 bases. V was shortened by 4 bases and J by 2 bases, with 9 bases between the two germline ends. CDR1 and CDR2 (germline): SGHRS, YFSETQ. The CDR3 has 13 residues. Supplemented by reference TRBV5-1 and TRBJ2-5, the full variable domain reads KAGVTQTPRYLIKTRGQQVTLSCSPISGHRSVSWYQQTPGQGLQFLFEYFSETQRNKGNFPGRFSGRQFSNSRSEMNVSTLELGDSALYLCASSPQGQETQYFGPGTRLLVL.